The entry below describes one T cell receptor beta chain. Which antigen it targets is not known. No much larger clone is present one base from it, and per-base qualities are unavailable. The ViraFEST assay stimulated PBMC with viral peptide pools and then used TCR sequencing to identify antigen-specific CD4+ T cell clonotypes by expansion. After around 10 days of culture, CD4+ T cells were isolated with the EasySep CD4+ T cell isolation kit. The absence of prior SARS-CoV-2 infection in healthy vaccine recipients was confirmed by negative nucleocapsid antibodies before and after vaccination. Around 2.1 million PBMC per well were cultured with approximately 10 ug/ml peptides in IMDM containing around 4.6% human AB serum, about 9.6 IU/ml IL-2 and gentamicin. Half of the culture medium was replaced with fresh IL-2-containing medium on days 3 and 7. Each peptide stimulation condition was cultured in triplicate wells unless otherwise noted. PBMC were separated from whole blood using Ficoll-Paque Plus gradient centrifugation and were then either cryopreserved at -140C or used fresh. The overlapping peptide pools covered the spike proteins of SARS-CoV-2 and of the common cold coronaviruses HCoV-NL63, HCoV-OC43 and HCoV-229E. Genomic DNA was extracted from cultured CD4+ T cells with the QIAamp micro DNA kit.

The germline V gene gives CDR1 as MDHEN and CDR2 as SYDVKM. From cysteine to phenylalanine, the CDR3 is 16 amino acids long. Left in the record is the CDR3 DNA by itself, 48 bases read in frame from the first base. V was cut back by 3 bases and J by 2 bases, leaving a gap of 16 bases between them. This entry is derived from a study of vaccination effects on CD4 cells after COVID-19 (dated by TCRdb to the early 2020s). Background for the entire study: Participants received two doses of either the BNT162b2 or the mRNA-1273 mRNA SARS-CoV-2 vaccine. SARS-CoV-2 spike-specific CD4+ TCR repertoires were compared before and after mRNA vaccination in COVID-19 convalescent patients and in infection-naive vaccine recipients. The full study included 10 to 11 COVID-19 convalescent patients and several SARS-CoV-2-naive healthy vaccine recipients. Cultures from other donors in the study were sequenced using the Oncomine TCR Beta short-read assay on an Illumina iSeq 100. What the work shows at the level of the full study, not this receptor alone: Marked clonal contraction was observed in both infection-induced and vaccine-induced clones at late post-vaccination timepoints, consistent with waning T cell responses. Among healthy vaccine recipients, nearly all vaccine-induced clones were SARS-CoV-2 mono-reactive, and just 1 of 255 was cross-reactive with common cold coronaviruses. The study was limited by a small number of convalescent patients and lacked early post-infection timepoints.

Libraries came from the immunoSEQ multiplex PCR assay. DNA from the cultured and isolated CD4+ T cells underwent TCR beta CDR3 sequencing. Processing in the source paper ran as follows. Non-productive TCR sequences were removed, reads were trimmed to the CDR3 region, and CDR3s of at least 7 amino acids were retained. Antigen-specific clonotypes were identified using the MANAFEST web app by comparison of expansion in peptide wells against reference cultures. To count as positive, a clone had to show expansion at FDR<0.05 compared with the reference and with all other wells, an odds ratio above 5, and a frequency above 0.1% in two replicate wells. Cross-reactive clonotypes were defined as significantly expanded in SARS-CoV-2 spike wells and in at least one common cold coronavirus spike condition. Levenshtein distance calculated with the stringdist R package was used to assess CDR3 similarity, and unrooted trees were constructed with ape in R 3.6.1. TCRdb stores this immuneACCESS table with in-frame sequences only. Part of the clones is absent; in the studies checked, under half of the shortfall reflects unresolved V genes, and no reason is known for the rest. That table supplies the V and J calls and clone size; D and trimming were determined from the DNA. The table for this sample lists more than 40,000 clones; around 77% of them were counted only once. The ten largest clones represent about a tenth of the sample.

This receptor chain uses TRBV28 and TRBJ2-5, with an unclear D gene assignment. The clonotype comes from a human donor who received a COVID-19 vaccine. Sequencing used CD4+ T cells from PBMCs cultured with SARS-CoV-2 spike peptides, obtained before COVID-19 vaccination. The sample's cell subset or site label, decoded: SARS-CoV-2 spike overlapping peptide pool stimulation. The CDR3 region has the sequence CASSFGPGGGQETQYF. The bases read TGTGCCAGCAGTTTCGGGCCCGGTGGCGGACAAGAGACCCAGTACTTC.